These 20 T cell receptor beta chains share one sample of origin, sequenced in a study of CD8 T cells in Susac syndrome. Random hexamers were used to reverse transcribe about 0.5 to 1 ug of RNA. TCRdb passed the immunoSEQ multiplex PCR reads through MiXCR, listing each CDR3 protein once. The sample lists some 190,000 distinct CDR3 sequences; 85% to 95% were seen once. The sample comprised CD4+ T cells from PBMCs. These receptors were obtained from a human donor in good health.

This clonotype was detected only once. J is TRBJ2-3 and V is TRBV29-1, with TRBD1 identical over 10 bases. The CDR3 runs 14 residues. V trimming: 7 bases; J trimming: 3 bases; junction bases outside the gene matches: 7. The germline V gene encodes CDR1 SQVTM and CDR2 ANQGSEA. The CDR3 region is CSASGTGETDTQYF. Written as DNA, the CDR3 is TGCAGCGCCTCCGGGACAGGGGAGACAGATACGCAGTATTTT.

The chain uses TRBV29-1 and TRBJ2-1; 11 nucleotides line up with TRBD2. This CDR3 region has 14 residues. Per germline, CDR1 SQVTM and CDR2 ANQGSEA. With 6 bases clipped from V and 9 bases from J, the junction kept 10 bases outside the gene matches. The chain's CDR3 is CSVHSSGGAAEQFF. The CDR3 DNA follows: TGCAGCGTCCACAGTAGCGGGGGGGCCGCTGAGCAGTTCTTC.

The chain uses TRBV28 and TRBJ2-7, with 10 bases lining up with TRBD1. From germline, CDR1 is MDHEN and CDR2 SYDVKM. After removal of 4 bases from V and 0 bases from J, the junction contained 6 bases not matched to a gene. This CDR3 is built from 16 residues. CDR3 nucleotide sequence: TGTGCCAGCAGTTCCCCCGGGGACAGGGGCTCCTACGAGCAGTACGTC. This codes for CASSSPGDRGSYEQYV.

The CDR3, as DNA: TGTGCCAGCAGCATCCCTGTCGGAGGGATCGACAATGAGCAGTTCTTC. Its translation is CASSIPVGGIDNEQFF. The J gene is TRBJ2-1, the V gene TRBV7-2, with a tentative D call TRBD2 (6 bases). Germline assignment: CDR1 SGHTA and CDR2 FQGNSA. Deletions cut 5 bases from V and 5 bases from J, with 19 bases between. This CDR3 is built from 16 residues.

The V and J genes are TRBV15 and TRBJ2-5; no firm D call. CDR1 LNHNV and CDR2 YYDKDF come from the germline V gene (reference sequence). The V and J ends lost 1 base and 1 base respectively, with 13 bases between them. The CDR3 spans 16 residues. In DNA, the CDR3 is TGTGCCACCAGCAGAGCTAGAGGTATCCGCCAAGAGACCCAGTACTTC. Amino acids: CATSRARGIRQETQYF.

CDR3 region: CASSLSYGGEQFF. CDR3 coding DNA: TGTGCCAGCAGTTTATCGTACGGGGGTGAGCAGTTCTTC. The V and J genes are TRBV27 and TRBJ2-1; a weak D match, TRBD2 (6 bases). The CDR3 has 13 residues. V lost 0 bases to trimming and J lost 9 bases, with 9 bases between them. CDR1 MNHEY and CDR2 SMNVEV come from the germline V gene (reference sequence).

The V gene is TRBV12-3 or TRBV12-4, the J gene TRBJ2-2; the D call may be TRBD1 or TRBD2 (5 bases each). Trimming took 6 bases from V and 7 from J, leaving 12 bases between them. The length of the CDR3 is 13 residues. The CDR3 DNA reads as TGTGCCAGCAGCTCAGGGAGTGGCGGGGAGCTGTTTTTT. Protein sequence: CASSSGSGGELFF.

The rearrangement links TRBV11-2 to TRBJ2-1; 15 bases line up with TRBD2. The V gene end was trimmed by 5 bases and the J gene end by 14 bases; junction bases not matched to a gene: 7. The CDR3 has 14 amino acids. Germline V gene sequence: CDR1 SGHAT, CDR2 FQNNGV. This CDR3 is CASSPGLAGGREFF. The CDR3 region has the DNA TGTGCCAGCAGCCCAGGACTAGCGGGAGGGCGTGAGTTCTTC. Full variable domain (outside the CDR3, taken from reference TRBV11-2 and TRBJ2-1): EAGVAQSPRYKIIEKRQSVAFWCNPISGHATLYWYQQILGQGPKLLIQFQNNGVVDDSQLPKDRFSAERLKGVDSTLKIQPAKLEDSAVYLCASSPGLAGGREFFGPGTRLTVL.

As for this clonotype: This is likely a read error, given that the CDR3 carries no conserved phenylalanine or tryptophan at its end. The DNA is omitted, as the CDR3 cannot be located on it reliably, and the CDR3 follows TCRdb's listing. The chain carries TRBV29-1 and TRBJ1-1; the table names TRBD1, a call not compared with the DNA. Germline V CDR1 and CDR2: SQVTM, ANQGSEA. Counting both end residues, the CDR3 totals 11 amino acids. The CDR3 reads CSVEVSDRAIL.

This chain joins TRBV3-1 and TRBJ2-7; D unclear. Germline CDR1 reads LGHDT; CDR2 reads YNNKEL (reference sequence). The V end lost 2 bases, the J end lost 2 bases, and 16 bases lay between the germline ends. This CDR3 has 16 amino acids. In nucleotides, the CDR3 is TGTGCCAGCAGCCAATTTGCCCAACGGTTTACCTACGAGCAGTACTTC. Its protein is CASSQFAQRFTYEQYF.

The chain uses TRBV5-6 and TRBJ2-7; D possibly corresponds to TRBD2 (6 bases). The CDR3 sequence is 15 residues long. Per the germline V gene, CDR1 is SGHDT and CDR2 is YYEEEE. V was clipped by 6 bases and J by 1 base, with 17 bases between them. The CDR3, as DNA: TGTGCCAGCACGGTCGGAGGGCATTCTTCCTACGAGCAGTACGTC. Translated: CASTVGGHSSYEQYV.

This clonotype is a singleton in its sample. The chain links TRBV28 to TRBJ2-1; 8 nucleotides match TRBD1. The CDR3 sequence is 14 residues long. With 10 bases clipped from V and 6 bases from J, the junction kept 11 bases outside the gene matches. Germline loops: CDR1 MDHEN, CDR2 SYDVKM. The CDR3 spells CATVVRDRSNEQFF. In DNA form, the CDR3 reads TGTGCCACCGTTGTTAGGGACAGGAGCAATGAGCAGTTCTTC.

The chain is built from TRBV19 and TRBJ2-6; no reliable D call. This CDR3 region has 16 residues. Per the germline V gene, CDR1 is LNHDA and CDR2 is SQIVND (reference sequence). Trimming removed 9 bases at V and 0 bases at J, with 15 bases between. The CDR3 reads CASQDGRLSGANVLTF. The CDR3 DNA sequence: TGTGCCAGCCAGGACGGCCGCCTCTCTGGGGCCAACGTCCTGACTTTC. Complete variable domain (other parts from reference TRBV19 and TRBJ2-6): DGGITQSPKYLFRKEGQNVTLSCEQNLNHDAMYWYRQDPGQGLRLIYYSQIVNDFQKGDIAEGYSVSREKKESFPLTVTSAQKNPTAFYLCASQDGRLSGANVLTFGAGSRLTVL.

This chain's CDR3 is CASSGGEGTDTQYF. CDR3 DNA sequence: TGTGCCAGCAGCGGCGGGGAAGGGACAGATACGCAGTATTTT. This chain joins TRBV3-1 and TRBJ2-3; D is possibly TRBD2 (6 bases). Trimming stripped 5 bases from V and 3 bases from J, with 12 bases between. The germline V gene has CDR1 LGHDT and CDR2 YNNKEL (reference sequence). This CDR3 is 14 amino acids long.

V usage is TRBV12-3 or TRBV12-4 and J usage is TRBJ2-5; D perhaps matches TRBD2 (6 bases). The V and J ends lost 7 bases and 5 bases respectively, with 14 bases between them. CDR3 length: 13 amino acids. Written as DNA, the CDR3 is TGTGCCAGCACTGACCGGGACTCTGAGACCCAGTACTTC. It translates to CASTDRDSETQYF.

V gene TRBV20-1 combines with J gene TRBJ1-4, with a weak D call TRBD1 (6 bases). The CDR3 is 16 amino acids. The germline V gene has CDR1 DFQATT and CDR2 SNEGSKA (reference sequence). Trimming pared 3 bases from V and 3 bases from J, leaving 17 bases between. CDR3 sequence reads: CSASSGAGAANEKLFF. Here the CDR3 DNA reads TGCAGTGCTAGCTCAGGGGCCGGGGCCGCTAATGAAAAACTGTTTTTT.

The V and J genes are TRBV20-1 and TRBJ1-2; D is unresolved. The CDR3 is 11 residues long. V shed 3 bases and J shed 4 bases, with 6 bases lying between them. Germline assignment: CDR1 DFQATT and CDR2 SNEGSKA (reference sequence). The CDR3 spells CSASGGYGYTF. CDR3 bases: TGCAGTGCTAGCGGTGGCTATGGCTACACCTTC.

This clonotype has a single count. The V and J genes are TRBV2 and TRBJ2-4; D is undetermined. V lost 6 bases, J lost 7 bases, and 19 bases lay in between. This CDR3 region has 15 residues. Germline V gives CDR1 SNHLY, CDR2 FYNNEI. CDR3 coding DNA: TGTGCCAGCAGGCAGACCGCAGCCACAGTTAACATTCAGTACTTC. Its translation: CASRQTAATVNIQYF.

The chain employs TRBV6-2 or TRBV6-3 and TRBJ1-1; D gene uncertain. The germline V gene has CDR1 MNHEY and CDR2 SVGEGT. V dropped 2 bases and J dropped 5 bases, with 9 bases sitting between them. The CDR3 spans 13 residues. CDR3 residues: CASSYLAETEAFF. The CDR3 bases are TGTGCCAGCAGTTACCTAGCTGAAACTGAAGCTTTCTTT.

The rearrangement links TRBV20-1 to TRBJ2-1; D is possibly TRBD1 (6 bases). Germline CDR1 reads DFQATT; CDR2 reads SNEGSKA (reference sequence). The germline V and J ends were trimmed by 1 base and 5 bases, with 18 bases remaining between them. The CDR3 has 16 amino acids. CDR3 loop: CSARGPKPWTDNEQFF. CDR3 DNA: TGCAGTGCTAGAGGACCGAAACCTTGGACAGACAATGAGCAGTTCTTC.